Listed here are 12 T cell receptor beta chains from one sample, sequenced in a study of blood T cell repertoires in COVID-19. The repertoire was sequenced with immunoSEQ multiplex PCR; TCRdb's copy has only in-frame clones and lacks some. The sample includes about 200,000 clones, roughly 85% seen only once; the top ten take around 4.9%. Sequencing was done on a sample of peripheral blood. The source of these receptors is an elderly woman with acute or convalescent COVID-19.

V and J are TRBV18 and TRBJ2-1, with TRBD2 as a possible D gene (6 bases). The CDR3 is 15 residues long. Trimming took off 2 bases at V and 4 bases at J, with 12 bases between the two ends. Per germline, CDR1 KGHSH and CDR2 LQKENI. CDR3 coding DNA: TGTGCCAGCTCACCATGGGATAGCGGTTACAATGAGCAGTTCTTC. Amino acids: CASSPWDSGYNEQFF.

The rearrangement links TRBV6-5 to TRBJ1-5, with 8 bases that match TRBD1. This CDR3 has 15 amino acids. V trimming: 7 bases; J trimming: 3 bases; junction bases outside the gene matches: 8. In germline, CDR1 is MNHEY, CDR2 SVGAGI. CDR3 DNA sequence: TGTGCCAGCATTTGGACAGGGTTAAACAATCAGCCCCAGCATTTT. Encoded protein: CASIWTGLNNQPQHF.

The V and J genes are TRBV4-3 and TRBJ2-2; 8 positions agree with TRBD2. The CDR3 runs to 19 residues. The V gene's germline CDR1 is LGHNA and CDR2 YSLEER. With V trimmed by 1 base and J by 2 bases, 12 bases remained unmatched. The CDR3 protein is CASSQAIKTGTRNTGELFF. Here the CDR3 DNA reads TGCGCCAGCAGCCAAGCTATAAAGACCGGGACTAGAAACACCGGGGAGCTGTTTTTT.

The genes are TRBV5-4 and TRBJ1-3; tentative D call: TRBD1 (6 bases). Trimming stripped 4 bases from V and 0 bases from J, with 11 bases between. The length of the CDR3 is 15 residues. Germline V gene lookup returns CDR1 SGHNT and CDR2 YYREEE (reference sequence). The CDR3 sequence is CASSQGTSSGNTIYF. In DNA, the CDR3 is TGTGCCAGCAGCCAAGGGACAAGCTCTGGAAACACCATATATTTT.

The rearrangement uses TRBV19 and TRBJ2-5; the match to TRBD1 covers 11 bases. The length of the CDR3 is 16 residues. Germline CDR1 is LNHDA and CDR2 is SQIVND (reference sequence). The junction had 4 bases not matched to a gene; V was cut back by 4 bases and J by 0 bases. The CDR3 bases are TGTGCCAGTAGTAAACCGGGACAGGGGGACCAAGAGACCCAGTACTTC. Amino acid sequence: CASSKPGQGDQETQYF.

This clone has just a few counts. V is TRBV7-9 and J is TRBJ2-1; 8 bases are shared with TRBD2. Germline trimming cut 4 bases from V and 4 bases from J; bases unmatched to any gene: 9. The CDR3 is made up of 16 amino acids. The V gene's germline CDR1 is SEHNR and CDR2 FQNEAQ (reference sequence). The CDR3 loop reads CASSSIVAGSYNEQFF. In DNA form, the CDR3 reads TGTGCCAGCAGCTCGATTGTAGCGGGAAGTTACAATGAGCAGTTCTTC.

The rearrangement joins TRBV27 to TRBJ2-7; D possibly corresponds to TRBD1 (6 bases). This CDR3 spans 14 amino acids. Per germline, CDR1 MNHEY and CDR2 SMNVEV (reference sequence). Trimming cost V 8 bases and J 2 bases, with 16 bases left between them. The CDR3 DNA follows: TGTGCCAGCCAAACAGGGCCCCCCGCCTACGAGCAGTACTTC. Its protein product is CASQTGPPAYEQYF.

V usage is TRBV3-1 (or the pseudogene TRBV3-2) and J usage is TRBJ2-2; D may be TRBD1 (5 bases). The CDR3 covers 15 residues. The germline CDR1 and CDR2 sequences are LGHDT and YNNKEL (reference sequence). Trimming pared 4 bases from V and 4 bases from J, leaving 13 bases between. The CDR3 sequence is CASSPDSIVTGELFF. The CDR3, as DNA: TGTGCCAGCAGCCCTGACAGCATCGTCACCGGGGAGCTGTTTTTT.

The chain carries TRBV4-2 and TRBJ1-2; 7 bases map to TRBD1. Germline V gene data show CDR1 as LGHNA and CDR2 as YNFKEQ. J lost 0 bases, V lost 5 bases, and 15 bases had no gene match. CDR3 length: 18 residues. In DNA, the CDR3 is TGTGCCAGCAGCTCACTCCCGGGACAGAGAATCGCTAACTATGGCTACACCTTC. Translated, it gives CASSSLPGQRIANYGYTF.

The rearrangement uses TRBV5-1 and TRBJ2-3, with 12 bases aligning to TRBD2. Trimming took 4 bases from V and 6 from J; bases not matched to a gene: 9. The CDR3 totals 16 residues. Per germline, CDR1 SGHRS and CDR2 YFSETQ. CDR3 protein: CASSIGTSGRQDTQYF. The DNA of the CDR3 is TGCGCCAGCAGCATCGGGACTAGCGGGCGACAGGATACGCAGTATTTT.

This clone was observed once. The gene calls are TRBV7-2 and TRBJ2-7; 10 bases fit TRBD1. Per the germline V gene, CDR1 is SGHTA and CDR2 is FQGNSA. The CDR3 sequence is 14 residues long. With V trimmed by 4 bases and J by 2 bases, 2 bases remained unmatched. The CDR3 sequence: CASSSGQGPYEQYF. The CDR3 bases are TGTGCCAGCAGCTCGGGACAGGGGCCCTACGAGCAGTACTTC.

This CDR3 is CASSYTGSGANVLTF. CDR3 in DNA: TGCGCCAGCAGCTATACAGGCTCTGGGGCCAACGTCCTGACTTTC. The V call is TRBV5-1, the J call TRBJ2-6; D may be TRBD1 (5 bases). The CDR3 has 15 residues. CDR1 is SGHRS and CDR2 is YFSETQ in the germline V gene. The V and J ends lost 3 bases and 0 bases respectively, with 7 bases between them.